This TCR beta chain stems from a study of blood T cell repertoires in COVID-19. Germline loops: CDR1 LGHNA, CDR2 YNFKEQ. V was shortened by 0 bases and J by 4 bases, with 3 bases between the two germline ends. This CDR3 is built from 12 residues. Clones were sequenced by immunoSEQ multiplex PCR, and TCRdb holds only the in-frame ones, with some missing. The table lists around 64,000 clones, 85% to 90% of them singletons. What was sequenced was peripheral blood. This receptor was taken from a man aged 45 to 65 with active COVID-19. This rearrangement joins TRBV4-2 to TRBJ1-2; D is unclear. As DNA, the CDR3 is TGTGCCAGCAGCCAAGACGGCTATGGCTACACCTTC. This translates into CASSQDGYGYTF.